A single sample gave rise to the 11 T cell receptor beta chains below, sequenced in a study of shared clonotypes between healthy human individuals. The repertoire was sequenced with immunoSEQ multiplex PCR; TCRdb's copy has only in-frame clones and lacks some. The profile shows fewer than 550,000 clones, roughly 79% of them singletons. Sequenced: PBMCs. Receptors were obtained from a woman aged 40 to 50 in good health. Some clones in this sample may be carry-over from other donors' samples.

The chain is built from TRBV6-5 and TRBJ1-1; tentatively, D is TRBD1 (5 bases). V lost 3 bases to trimming and J lost 1 base, with 12 bases between them. Germline-derived CDR1 and CDR2 are MNHEY and SVGAGI. This CDR3 contains 15 residues. The CDR3 bases are TGTGCCAGCAGTTATGCCGGGACCGAGAACACTGAAGCTTTCTTT. This gives the protein CASSYAGTENTEAFF.

A few counts support this clone. The J gene is TRBJ2-7, the V gene TRBV10-1; TRBD1 aligns across 9 bases. The germline gives CDR1 WNHNN, CDR2 SYGVQD (reference sequence). The CDR3 is 16 residues long. J was trimmed by 0 bases and V by 8 bases; bases with no gene match: 11. The CDR3 nucleotides are TGCGCCAGCGGCCGGGACAGGGACATCCCCTCCTACGAGCAGTACTTC. Translated, it gives CASGRDRDIPSYEQYF.

This clone was counted ten times or more. The sample carries other DNA sequences with the same CDR3. This chain joins TRBV5-1 and TRBJ2-1, with 10 nucleotides matching TRBD2. The V gene's germline CDR1 is SGHRS and CDR2 YFSETQ. The CDR3 is 14 residues long. V was pared by 2 bases and J by 5 bases, with 1 base of the junction left unmatched. The CDR3 protein is CASSFLAGDNEQFF. The DNA of the CDR3 is TGCGCCAGCAGCTTTCTAGCGGGAGACAATGAGCAGTTCTTC. Together with reference TRBV5-1 and TRBJ2-1, the CDR3 gives the full variable domain: KAGVTQTPRYLIKTRGQQVTLSCSPISGHRSVSWYQQTPGQGLQFLFEYFSETQRNKGNFPGRFSGRQFSNSRSEMNVSTLELGDSALYLCASSFLAGDNEQFFGPGTRLTVL.

This clone was found a few times. Additional DNA sequences in this sample encode the identical CDR3. The chain joins TRBV28 to TRBJ1-1; unclear D gene. The germline V gene has CDR1 MDHEN and CDR2 SYDVKM. The CDR3 contains 17 residues. Trimming took 3 bases from V and 1 from J, leaving 18 bases between them. CDR3 sequence: CASSFHVWGGANTEAFF. In DNA, the CDR3 is TGTGCCAGCAGTTTTCATGTGTGGGGTGGCGCGAACACTGAAGCTTTCTTT.

The count of this clone is one. The chain links TRBV6-5 to TRBJ2-5, with D possibly matching TRBD2 (6 bases). Germline CDR1 is MNHEY and CDR2 is SVGAGI. V lost 4 bases and J 5 bases, leaving 14 bases between the germline ends. CDR3 size: 14 residues. The CDR3 DNA is TGTGCCAGCAGTTTGCGCCGGGAGTCTGAGACCCAGTACTTC. Protein product: CASSLRRESETQYF.

This clone was seen just once. The rearrangement joins TRBV5-4 to TRBJ1-3; possible D gene TRBD1, 5 bases. Trimming pared 0 bases from V and 0 bases from J, leaving 13 bases between. Germline V lookup: CDR1 SGHNT, CDR2 YYREEE (reference sequence). This CDR3 comprises 17 residues. This chain's CDR3 is CASSLAGALSSGNTIYF. The DNA of the CDR3 is TGTGCCAGCAGCTTGGCCGGGGCCTTGAGCTCTGGAAACACCATATATTTT.

A note on this clone: This sequence is one base from a far larger clone and is likely a read error. The genes are TRBV9 and TRBJ2-7; 7 bases match TRBD2. CDR3 length: 15 residues. The ends lost 4 bases at V and 2 bases at J; junction bases unmatched: 9. Germline CDR1 SGDLS, CDR2 YYNGEE. The CDR3 is CASSFGLVEPYEQYF. In DNA, the CDR3 is TGTGCCAGCAGCTTCGGACTAGTCGAGCCCTACGAGCAGTACTTC.

V gene TRBV2 combines with J gene TRBJ2-3; 10 bases agree with TRBD2. The J segment lost 1 base and the V segment lost 6 bases, leaving 7 bases of the junction unmatched. Germline V CDR1 and CDR2: SNHLY, FYNNEI. This CDR3 region has 16 residues. The CDR3 DNA reads as TGTGCCAGCAGACCCGGGACTAGCGTACGCACAGATACGCAGTATTTT. Protein sequence: CASRPGTSVRTDTQYF.

The V gene is TRBV5-4, the J gene TRBJ1-2; no definite D call. This CDR3 has 16 amino acids. The V end lost 1 base, the J end lost 0 bases, and 13 bases lay between the germline ends. Germline V gene lookup returns CDR1 SGHNT and CDR2 YYREEE (reference sequence). The CDR3 loop reads CASSLRSPVANYGYTF. Here the CDR3 DNA reads TGTGCCAGCAGCTTGAGGAGTCCGGTTGCTAACTATGGCTACACCTTC.

This CDR3 reads CASSFKVWGPYSNQPQHF. In nucleotides, the CDR3 is TGTGCCAGCAGTTTTAAGGTCTGGGGGCCCTATAGCAATCAGCCCCAGCATTTT. The chain recombines TRBV28 with TRBJ1-5; D perhaps matches TRBD1 (6 bases). V lost 3 bases and J 0 bases, leaving 18 bases between the germline ends. The V gene's germline CDR1 is MDHEN and CDR2 SYDVKM. This CDR3 comprises 18 residues. The complete variable domain, with remaining parts taken from reference TRBV28 and TRBJ1-5, reads DVKVTQSSRYLVKRTGEKVFLECVQDMDHENMFWYRQDPGLGLRLIYFSYDVKMKEKGDIPEGYSVSREKKERFSLILESASTNQTSMYLCASSFKVWGPYSNQPQHFGDGTRLSIL.

This chain links TRBV5-1 with TRBJ2-5; D is unclear. The CDR3 runs to 13 residues. Germline CDR1 is SGHRS and CDR2 is YFSETQ. V was cut by 4 bases and J by 1 base, with 8 bases left in between. The CDR3 bases are TGCGCCAGCAGCCCCCAGGCCCAAGAGACCCAGTACTTC. Protein sequence: CASSPQAQETQYF.